The entry below gives a single T cell receptor beta chain sequence along with its context. Its antigen is not identified. This CDR3 has 17 amino acids. The V end lost 3 bases, the J end lost 0 bases, and 14 bases lay between the germline ends. Germline V gene sequence: CDR1 LGHNA, CDR2 YNFKEQ. This sample was included in a study of a mutant IDH1 vaccine in newly diagnosed glioma. The assay was immunoSEQ multiplex PCR, and TCRdb's table has in-frame clones only and misses some. The repertoire includes 50,000 to 70,000 clones, 87% of them detected once, and about 1.5% sits in the top ten. The time point here: week 23, last vaccination. Topical imiquimod was applied with each vaccine dose, which held 300 ug of mutant IDH1 20-mer peptide.

The material was PBMCs, obtained from a glioma patient whose treatment included an IDH1 peptide vaccine. The genes are TRBV4-2 and TRBJ2-2, with D tentatively TRBD2 (6 bases). The sequence derives from a man aged 35-49 years with glioma. The CDR3 nucleotides are TGTGCCAGCAGCCAGGGGACTGTGTCCCCGAACACCGGGGAGCTGTTTTTT. Translation: CASSQGTVSPNTGELFF.